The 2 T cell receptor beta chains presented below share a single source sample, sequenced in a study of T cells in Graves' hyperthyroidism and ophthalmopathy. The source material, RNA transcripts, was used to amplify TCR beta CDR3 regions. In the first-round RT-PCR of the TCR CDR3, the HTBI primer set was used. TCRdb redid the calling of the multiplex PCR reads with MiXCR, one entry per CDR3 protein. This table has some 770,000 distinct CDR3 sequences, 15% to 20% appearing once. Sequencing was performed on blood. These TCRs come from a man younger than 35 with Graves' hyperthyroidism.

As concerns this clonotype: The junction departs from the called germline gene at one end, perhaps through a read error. In DNA, the CDR3 is TGCAGTGCTAGAAGGGGAGGCAGCAATCAGTCCCAGCATTTT. Translation: CSARRGGSNQSQHF. This chain joins TRBV20-1 and TRBJ1-5; D perhaps matches TRBD1 (5 bases). There are 14 residues in the CDR3. Germline V gene sequence: CDR1 DFQATT, CDR2 SNEGSKA (reference sequence).

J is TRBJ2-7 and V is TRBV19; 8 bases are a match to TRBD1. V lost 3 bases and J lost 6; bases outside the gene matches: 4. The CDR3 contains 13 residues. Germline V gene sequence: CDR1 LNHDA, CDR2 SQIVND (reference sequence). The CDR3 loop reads CASSIDTGGEQYF. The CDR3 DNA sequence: TGTGCCAGTAGTATTGACACAGGGGGCGAGCAGTACTTC.